Listed below are T cell receptor beta chains from one sample, sequenced in a study of T cells in narcolepsy. Clones were read by immunoSEQ multiplex PCR, and TCRdb kept only the in-frame ones, dropping some. The table includes some 10,000 clones, around 75% detected once. Sample: CD45RA- memory CD8+ T cells from PBMCs. The source of these receptors is a human donor with narcolepsy. Both conserved end residues are part of each CDR3. Fields, in order: V gene, CDR3 protein.

V gene: TRBV19
CDR3 protein: CASSIGVMQEELFF

V gene: TRBV12-5
CDR3 protein: CASAQGGRTDTQYF

V gene: TRBV7-2
CDR3 protein: CASSLASSSYNSPLHF

V gene: TRBV19
CDR3 protein: CASSTGLYYEQYF

V gene: TRBV28
CDR3 protein: CASSFGPSANQPQHF

V gene: TRBV6-5
CDR3 protein: CASSEGDGGGYTF

V gene: TRBV28
CDR3 protein: CASSSGLWGSLLEDTQYF

V gene: TRBV29-1
CDR3 protein: CSVERQRKYGHTF

V gene: TRBV6-1
CDR3 protein: CASSTGFVGYTF

V gene: TRBV4-1
CDR3 protein: CASSHLAGAYEQYF

V gene: TRBV7-9
CDR3 protein: CASSFTDRDTGELFF

V gene: TRBV4-3
CDR3 protein: CASSQVQSSYEQYF

V gene: TRBV5-6
CDR3 protein: CASSLAHEGQPQHF

V gene: TRBV7-9
CDR3 protein: CASSLAWGQARNEQFF

V gene: TRBV5-5
CDR3 protein: CASSFGAGGEYGYTF

V gene: TRBV4-3
CDR3 protein: CASSQGLRIDSPLHF

V gene: TRBV7-3
CDR3 protein: CASSSLAGSDTQYF

V gene: TRBV7-9
CDR3 protein: CASSLAHGGNTDTQYF

V gene: TRBV19
CDR3 protein: CASSLKSRTGMNTEAFF

V gene: TRBV29-1
CDR3 protein: CSVELGAYEQYF

V gene: TRBV19
CDR3 protein: CASSIDGQPQHF

V gene: TRBV13
CDR3 protein: CASSPRSSGNTIYF

V gene: TRBV9
CDR3 protein: CASSASGTSGAYEQYF

V gene: TRBV4-1
CDR3 protein: CASRQTLAGAVFTSDEQFF

V gene: TRBV28
CDR3 protein: CASSLPQTGGEKLFF

V gene: TRBV6-1
CDR3 protein: CASSPLGGEGDTQYF

V gene: TRBV4-3
CDR3 protein: CASSPWTSNTEQFF

V gene: TRBV9
CDR3 protein: CASSSLAGGSIETQYF

V gene: TRBV23-1
CDR3 protein: CASSQSEDLAGEGEQFF

V gene: TRBV5-4
CDR3 protein: CASSLQASYEQYF

V gene: TRBV19
CDR3 protein: CASSIDEGFSYGYTF

V gene: TRBV28
CDR3 protein: CASRNSQGSNEKLFF

V gene: TRBV6-4
CDR3 protein: CASSGTGDSGANVLTF

V gene: TRBV7-6
CDR3 protein: CASSLEWGRNMNTEAFF

V gene: TRBV29-1
CDR3 protein: CSVGAPAQYF

V gene: TRBV21-1
CDR3 protein: CASIITGTGGFKAKNIQYF

V gene: TRBV9
CDR3 protein: CASSVGGMADIQYF

V gene: TRBV4-1
CDR3 protein: CASSPGAGETQYF

V gene: TRBV25-1
CDR3 protein: CASSESDPSGQGIDEQYF

V gene: TRBV6-4
CDR3 protein: CASSEEAGEVSEQFF

V gene: TRBV27
CDR3 protein: CASSLSGQLYNEQFF

V gene: TRBV7-9
CDR3 protein: CASSFGNDEQFF

V gene: TRBV28
CDR3 protein: CASKGLAGDNEQFF

V gene: TRBV4-3
CDR3 protein: CASSPEGGDQETQYF

V gene: TRBV19
CDR3 protein: CASSTLAGGFSDTQYF

V gene: TRBV4-2
CDR3 protein: CASSPWTSSYEQYF